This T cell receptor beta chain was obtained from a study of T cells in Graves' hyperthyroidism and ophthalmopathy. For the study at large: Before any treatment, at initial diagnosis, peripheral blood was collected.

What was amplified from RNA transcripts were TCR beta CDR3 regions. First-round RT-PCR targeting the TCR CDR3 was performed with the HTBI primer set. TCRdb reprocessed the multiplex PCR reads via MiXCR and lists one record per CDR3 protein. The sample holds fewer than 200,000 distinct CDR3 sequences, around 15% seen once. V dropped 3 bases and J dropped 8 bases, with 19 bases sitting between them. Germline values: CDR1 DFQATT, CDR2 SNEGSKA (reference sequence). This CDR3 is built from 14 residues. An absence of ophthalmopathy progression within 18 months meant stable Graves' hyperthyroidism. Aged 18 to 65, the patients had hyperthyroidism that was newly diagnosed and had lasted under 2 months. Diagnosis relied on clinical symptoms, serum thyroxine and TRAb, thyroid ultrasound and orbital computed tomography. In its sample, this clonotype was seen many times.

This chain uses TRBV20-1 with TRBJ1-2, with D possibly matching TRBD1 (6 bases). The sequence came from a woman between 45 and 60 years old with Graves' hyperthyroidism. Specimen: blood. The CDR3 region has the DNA TGCAGTGCTAGGCTTCGGGGGGCTTGGGGGGGCTACACCTTC. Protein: CSARLRGAWGGYTF.